This TCR beta chain was identified during a study of blood T cell repertoires in COVID-19. The wider study: The cDNA or gDNA used as material had been derived from T cells, B-cell-depleted T cells, or PBMCs.

This table comes from immunoSEQ multiplex PCR, and its TCRdb copy is limited to in-frame clones, with some not included. In the table there are roughly 220,000 clones, just over 85% of which are singletons. Between the trimmed V and J ends, which lost 1 base and 8 bases, there was a span of 5 bases. CDR1 is SNHLY, CDR2 FYNNEI, per germline. CDR3 length: 11 amino acids. The receptor's source is a man aged 25-40 years who had recovered from COVID-19. The chain uses TRBV2 and TRBJ1-1; D not resolved. The sequenced material came from peripheral blood. Written as DNA, the CDR3 is TGTGCCAGCAGTGAAGGCAGAGAAGCTTTCTTT. Translating gives CASSEGREAFF.